One and the same sample provided the 12 T cell receptor beta chains below, sequenced in a study of technical replicates of blood from several donors. The assay was immunoSEQ multiplex PCR, and TCRdb's table has in-frame clones only and misses some. The sample comprises about 86,000 clones, 96% of which are singletons, and 0.37% rests with the top ten. Sequencing was performed on T cells isolated from PBMCs. These receptors came from a human donor in good health.

The rearrangement uses TRBV5-6 and TRBJ2-1; 11 bases agree with TRBD1. Germline values: CDR1 SGHDT, CDR2 YYEEEE. The trim removed 3 bases at V and 3 bases at J, leaving 8 bases unmatched. This CDR3 has 17 amino acids. CDR3 bases: TGTGCCAGCAGCTCCTACCGGGACAGGGGGTTCTACAATGAGCAGTTCTTC. Translating gives CASSSYRDRGFYNEQFF.

The rearrangement uses TRBV10-3 and TRBJ1-2, with 7 bases fitting TRBD1. J was trimmed by 4 bases and V by 3 bases; bases with no gene match: 11. Per the germline V gene, CDR1 is ENHRY and CDR2 is SYGVKD. The CDR3 runs to 16 residues. This CDR3 is CAISDTGTDVFYGYTF. CDR3 nucleotide sequence: TGTGCCATCAGTGATACCGGGACAGATGTTTTCTATGGCTACACCTTC.

The chain joins TRBV7-8 to TRBJ2-1, with TRBD2 identical over 13 bases. This CDR3 is built from 17 residues. V trimming: 4 bases; J trimming: 0 bases; junction bases outside the gene matches: 3. Per the germline V gene, CDR1 is SGHVS and CDR2 is FQNEAQ. CDR3 residues: CASSSTSGRSSYNEQFF. For the CDR3, the DNA is TGTGCCAGCAGCTCGACTAGCGGGAGGAGCTCCTACAATGAGCAGTTCTTC.

This rearrangement joins TRBV11-3 to TRBJ2-3; 9 positions agree with TRBD1. CDR1 is SGHNT and CDR2 is YENEEA in the germline V gene. V lost 8 bases, J lost 4 bases, and 4 bases stayed unmatched. The CDR3 consists of 13 residues. As DNA, the CDR3 is TGTGCCAGCGGGGACAGGGACGCAGATACGCAGTATTTT. Its translation: CASGDRDADTQYF.

The V call is TRBV7-9, the J call TRBJ2-3; D is possibly TRBD2 (6 bases). Germline V CDR1 and CDR2: SEHNR, FQNEAQ (reference sequence). The CDR3 covers 15 residues. V was shortened by 1 base and J by 5 bases, with 13 bases between the two germline ends. Written as DNA, the CDR3 is TGTGCCAGCAGCTTAGGATGGCGGGATGGAGATACGCAGTATTTT. This gives the protein CASSLGWRDGDTQYF.

The chain recombines TRBV5-1 with TRBJ2-5; maybe TRBD2 (5 bases). CDR1 SGHRS and CDR2 YFSETQ come from the germline V gene. CDR3 size: 15 residues. V shed 3 bases and J shed 3 bases, with 15 bases lying between them. CDR3 DNA sequence: TGCGCCAGCAGCTACAAAAAGGGAGCTAAAGAGACCCAGTACTTC. It is translated as CASSYKKGAKETQYF.

The chain uses TRBV12-5 and TRBJ2-3, with D possibly being TRBD2 (7 bases). This CDR3 is 16 amino acids long. The V gene lost 5 bases and the J gene lost 4 bases, with 19 bases spanning the gap. The germline V gene has CDR1 LGHNT and CDR2 FRNRAP. Here the CDR3 reads CASGTPGGQGADTQYF. CDR3 nucleotide sequence: TGTGCTAGTGGTACCCCGGGGGGACAAGGAGCAGATACGCAGTATTTT.

The V and J genes are TRBV9 and TRBJ2-1; a weak D match, TRBD2 (7 bases). V was clipped by 2 bases and J by 6 bases, with 9 bases between them. Germline V gives CDR1 SGDLS, CDR2 YYNGEE. The CDR3 runs 13 residues. CDR3 in DNA: TGTGCCAGCAGCGTGGGAGGGGGCAATGAGCAGTTCTTC. The encoded protein is CASSVGGGNEQFF.

The chain recombines TRBV9 with TRBJ2-7; D call uncertain. The CDR3 totals 14 residues. Deletions cut 0 bases from V and 3 bases from J, with 10 bases between. Germline V lookup: CDR1 SGDLS, CDR2 YYNGEE. CDR3 sequence: CASSVGPGLYEQYF. The DNA for the CDR3 is TGTGCCAGCAGCGTAGGGCCAGGTCTCTACGAGCAGTACTTC.

The chain carries TRBV9 and TRBJ2-6; TRBD2 might be the D (7 bases). V was trimmed by 4 bases and J by 0 bases, leaving 11 bases between them. Germline V gene data show CDR1 as SGDLS and CDR2 as YYNGEE. The CDR3 covers 16 residues. The CDR3 region has the DNA TGTGCCAGCAGCTCGGGGGGCCACTCTGGGGCCAACGTCCTGACTTTC. It codes for CASSSGGHSGANVLTF.

The count of this clone is one. The chain joins TRBV9 to TRBJ2-7, with TRBD2 as a possible D gene (5 bases). Trimming took off 4 bases at V and 0 bases at J, with 11 bases between the two ends. This CDR3 spans 14 amino acids. CDR1 and CDR2 (germline): SGDLS, YYNGEE. CDR3 amino acids: CASSPGLSSYEQYF. The CDR3, as DNA: TGTGCCAGCAGCCCCGGACTGAGCTCCTACGAGCAGTACTTC.

This clone was seen once. The rearrangement links TRBV29-1 to TRBJ2-7; 7 bases line up with TRBD2. Germline V gene sequence: CDR1 SQVTM, CDR2 ANQGSEA. J lost 2 bases, V lost 6 bases, and 7 bases had no gene match. CDR3 length equals 13 residues. The chain's CDR3 is CSVRTRLTYEQYF. The CDR3, as DNA: TGCAGCGTCAGGACTAGATTAACCTACGAGCAGTACTTC.